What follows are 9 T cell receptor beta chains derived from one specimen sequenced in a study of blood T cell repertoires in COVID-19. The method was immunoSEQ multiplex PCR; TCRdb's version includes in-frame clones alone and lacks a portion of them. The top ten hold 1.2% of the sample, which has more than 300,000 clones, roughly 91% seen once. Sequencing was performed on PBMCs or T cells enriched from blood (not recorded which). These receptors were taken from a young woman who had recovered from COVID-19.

The CDR3 DNA follows: TGTGCCAGCAGTTTTACAGGGGCGATTACTGAAGCTTTCTTT. Encoded protein: CASSFTGAITEAFF. This rearrangement joins TRBV27 to TRBJ1-1; TRBD1 agrees at 7 bases. With V trimmed by 3 bases and J by 5 bases, 6 bases remained unmatched. This CDR3 spans 14 amino acids. The germline V gene has CDR1 MNHEY and CDR2 SMNVEV (reference sequence).

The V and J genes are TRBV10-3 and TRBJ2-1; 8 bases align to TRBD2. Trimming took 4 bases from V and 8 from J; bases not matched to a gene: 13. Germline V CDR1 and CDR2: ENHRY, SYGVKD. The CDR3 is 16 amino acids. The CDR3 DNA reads TGTGCCATCAGTGGGAGGTACGGGACTAGTTTCGATGAGCAGTTCTTC. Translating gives CAISGRYGTSFDEQFF.

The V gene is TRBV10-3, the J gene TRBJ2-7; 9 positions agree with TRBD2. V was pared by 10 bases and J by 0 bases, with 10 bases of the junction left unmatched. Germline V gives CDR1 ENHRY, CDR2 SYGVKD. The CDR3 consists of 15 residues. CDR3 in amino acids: CATQPTSGSSYEQYF. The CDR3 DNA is TGTGCCACCCAGCCGACTAGCGGAAGCTCCTACGAGCAGTACTTC.

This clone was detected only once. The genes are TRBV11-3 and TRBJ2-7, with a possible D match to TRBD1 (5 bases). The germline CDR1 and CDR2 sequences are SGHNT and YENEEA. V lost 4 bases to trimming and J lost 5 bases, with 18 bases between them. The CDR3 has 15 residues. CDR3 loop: CASSSGPSGFNEQYF. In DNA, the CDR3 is TGTGCCAGCAGCTCTGGTCCTTCAGGGTTCAACGAGCAGTACTTC.

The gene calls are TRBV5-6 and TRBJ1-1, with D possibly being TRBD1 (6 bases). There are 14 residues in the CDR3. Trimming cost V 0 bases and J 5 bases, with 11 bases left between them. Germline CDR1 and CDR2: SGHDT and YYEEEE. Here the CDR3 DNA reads TGTGCCAGCAGCTTGGCCGGGGGGGCGACTGAAGCTTTCTTT. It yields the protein CASSLAGGATEAFF.

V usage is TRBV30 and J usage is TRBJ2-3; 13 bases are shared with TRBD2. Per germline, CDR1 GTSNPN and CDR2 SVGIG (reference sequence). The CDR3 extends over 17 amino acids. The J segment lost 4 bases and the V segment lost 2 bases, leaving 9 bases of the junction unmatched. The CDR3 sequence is CAWSSAGTSGAPDTQYF. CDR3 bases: TGTGCCTGGAGTTCCGCCGGGACTAGCGGGGCCCCAGATACGCAGTATTTT.

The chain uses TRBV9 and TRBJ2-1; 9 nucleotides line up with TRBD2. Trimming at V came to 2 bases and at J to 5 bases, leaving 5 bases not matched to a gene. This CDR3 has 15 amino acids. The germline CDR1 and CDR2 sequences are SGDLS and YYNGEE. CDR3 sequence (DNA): TGTGCCAGCAGCGTCGCGGGGGGGAAAAACAATGAGCAGTTCTTC. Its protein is CASSVAGGKNNEQFF.

CDR3 residues: CASRDRGYNEQFF. In nucleotides, the CDR3 is TGTGCCAGTAGGGACAGGGGGTACAATGAGCAGTTCTTC. This rearrangement joins TRBV19 to TRBJ2-1, with 10 bases identical to TRBD1. Germline V lookup: CDR1 LNHDA, CDR2 SQIVND (reference sequence). This CDR3 comprises 13 residues. J lost 4 bases, V lost 6 bases, and 0 bases had no gene match.

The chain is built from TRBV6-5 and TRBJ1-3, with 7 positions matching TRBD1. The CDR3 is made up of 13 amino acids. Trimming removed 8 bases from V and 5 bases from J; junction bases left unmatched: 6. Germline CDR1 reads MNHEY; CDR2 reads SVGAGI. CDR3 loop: CASQTGPRNTIYF. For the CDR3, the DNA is TGTGCCAGCCAGACAGGGCCCAGAAACACCATATATTTT.